The clone carrying this T cell receptor beta chain appeared a few times. The sample originates from a study of T-cell memory formation after mild COVID-19. Across the whole study: Clusters of TCRs were largely donor specific.

TCRdb reprocessed the 5' RACE reads with MiXCR, giving one entry per CDR3 protein. Of roughly 240,000 distinct CDR3 sequences detected, about 16% appear once; the ten largest clones hold over 20%. The germline V and J ends were trimmed by 0 bases and 5 bases, with 17 bases remaining between them. Germline V gene lookup returns CDR1 SGHTA and CDR2 FQGTGA. This CDR3 contains 16 residues. The rearrangement links TRBV7-3 to TRBJ2-7; a possible D gene is TRBD1 (6 bases). Sequenced material: PBMCs or a T cell subset sorted from them (not recorded which). This TCR derives from a man in his late teens or twenties who had mild COVID-19 (a few samples of this study predate the infection). Cell type and time point are not known. CDR3 protein: CASSLTPLPGDHEQYF. The CDR3 DNA reads TGTGCCAGCAGCTTAACCCCCCTCCCAGGGGACCACGAGCAGTACTTC.